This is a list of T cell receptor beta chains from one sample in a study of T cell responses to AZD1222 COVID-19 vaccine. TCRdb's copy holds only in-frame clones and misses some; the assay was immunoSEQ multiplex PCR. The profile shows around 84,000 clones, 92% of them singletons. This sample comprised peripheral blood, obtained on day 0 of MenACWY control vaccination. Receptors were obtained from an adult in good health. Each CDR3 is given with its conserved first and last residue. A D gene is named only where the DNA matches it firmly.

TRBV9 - CASSVGRGNEQFF
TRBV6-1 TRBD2 CASSEAGQSSGGSSYNEQFF
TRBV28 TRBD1 CASSNRDRGPNTEAFF
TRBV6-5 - CASWDGWSGQPQHF
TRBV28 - CASSFQNSPLHF
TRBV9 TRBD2 CASSPRLAGGETQYF
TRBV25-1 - CASKAFHEQYF
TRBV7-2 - CASSPGVYGYTF
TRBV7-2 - CASSPYLSGNTIYF
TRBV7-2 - CASSLGPHTEAFF
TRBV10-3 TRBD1 CAIGATGYGETQYF
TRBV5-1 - CASSVVAATGELFF
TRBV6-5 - CASREGVEAFF
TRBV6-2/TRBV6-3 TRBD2 CASSKTGLAGVPTSTGELFF
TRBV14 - CASSQDVAPLHF
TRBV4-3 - CASSQDPRVDSPLHF
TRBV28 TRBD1 CAKRRQGDNSPLHF
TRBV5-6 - CASSLATGAEAFF
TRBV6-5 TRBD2 CASIPLGRAGELFF
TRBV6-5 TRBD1 CASTKGAINYGYTF
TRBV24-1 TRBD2 CATSDPGLAGAETQYF
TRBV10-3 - CAIKTSSYEQYF
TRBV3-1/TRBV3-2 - CASSQDGGQPQHF
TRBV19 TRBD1 CASSIGQGGPYYGYTF
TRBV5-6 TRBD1 CASSRTGSTNEKLFF
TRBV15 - CATSRDDRIHF
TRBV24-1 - CATSERTVYNEQFF
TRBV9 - CASSVGLGPTGNTGELFF
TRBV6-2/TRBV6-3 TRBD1 CASSSRDRGSTDTQYF
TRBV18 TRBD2 CASSPLHPSGRAYEQYF
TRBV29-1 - CSGQQGTYGYTF
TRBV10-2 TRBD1 CASSERQGRNSPLHF
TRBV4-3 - CASSQDLTRDSTDTQYF
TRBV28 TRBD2 CASSPSGGTDEQFF
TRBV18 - CASSPWGDTTGELFF
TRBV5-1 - CASRTGSLEQFF
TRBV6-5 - CASGQFIPYEQYF
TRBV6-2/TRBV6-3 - CASSYMGGNTEAFF
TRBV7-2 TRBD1 CASSPKSVGGVYQETQYF
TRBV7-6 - CASSLQIQETQYF
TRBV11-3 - CASSLVSTDTQYF
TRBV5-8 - CASSSGTRAGDTQYF
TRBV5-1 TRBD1 CASSLAGGNTEAFF
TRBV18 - CASSPGGANEKLFF
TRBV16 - CASSQSGGLAYSNQPQHF
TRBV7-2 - CASSRTQNTEAFF
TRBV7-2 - CASSPQTAGSYEQYF
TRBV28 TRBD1 CASSSGQGFDQPQHF
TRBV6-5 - CASRSPTDTQYF
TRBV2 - CASSEASWNEQFF